This record concerns one T cell receptor beta chain sequence. Germline CDR1 is LGHDT and CDR2 is YNNKEL (reference sequence). The CDR3 loop spans 16 amino acids. V gave up 4 bases and J gave up 6 bases; unmatched junction bases: 11. The data are from a study of blood T cell repertoires in COVID-19. Study-wide background: PBMCs, B-cell-depleted T cells, or T cells provided the cDNA or gDNA that made up the material.

Original methodology: Reference gene primers were amplified, and this amplification served to estimate nucleated cell counts. Clones were read by immunoSEQ multiplex PCR, and TCRdb kept only the in-frame ones, dropping some. That table is the source of V, J and clone size, and D and trimming were worked out from the DNA. The profile shows around 400,000 clones, more than 70% of them singletons. A Seattle source enrolled patients during active infection and followed them longitudinally. Source material: peripheral blood. The chain is built from TRBV3-1 (or the pseudogene TRBV3-2) and TRBJ2-2; 7 positions agree with TRBD1. The sequence came from a woman aged 55-69 years with COVID-19, enrolled during active disease. The CDR3: CASSLEGAGWSGELFF. The CDR3 nucleotides read TGTGCCAGCAGCCTTGAGGGGGCAGGGTGGTCCGGGGAGCTGTTTTTT.